This passage covers 30 T cell receptor beta chains from one sample sequenced in a study of post-analysis software for immune sequencing data (dated by TCRdb to about 2015). Receptors were amplified or captured by PCR. For sequencing, an Illumina HiSeq 2500 was employed. To reduce PCR and sequencing biases, unique molecular identifiers were built into the TCR beta cDNA libraries. Using fastp trimming at Q25 and MiXCR clonotype assembly, TCRdb reanalyzed the public sequencing data and kept in-frame beta chains. Here each entry gathers all rows of one CDR3 protein and keeps the most common genes and DNA. The sample table records approximately 770,000 distinct CDR3 sequences; under 60% of these occur just once. Jointly, the top ten make up roughly 4.4% of the sample. Their recognized antigens are unknown. Summary of the overall study and its limitations: Patients showed significantly higher frequencies than controls for a handful of TRBV segments, among them TRBV5-6, TRBV5-1 and TRBV20-1.

The sample consisted of blood. These receptors came from a girl aged 5-17 years with multiple sclerosis.

This clonotype showed up just a few times. J is TRBJ1-1 and V is TRBV29-1; 7 nucleotides match TRBD1. In germline, CDR1 is SQVTM, CDR2 ANQGSEA. The ends lost 7 bases at V and 3 bases at J; junction bases unmatched: 8. CDR3 size: 13 residues. This CDR3 reads CSASGTAYTEAFF. The CDR3 nucleotides read TGCAGCGCCTCCGGGACAGCTTACACTGAAGCTTTCTTT.

The gene calls are TRBV7-9 and TRBJ1-1; D is undetermined. Germline CDR1 is SEHNR and CDR2 is FQNEAQ (reference sequence). This CDR3 region has 13 residues. Trimming took off 6 bases at V and 2 bases at J, with 10 bases between the two ends. CDR3: CASRLKTNTEAFF. CDR3 in DNA: TGTGCCAGCAGGTTAAAAACCAACACTGAAGCTTTCTTT.

V and J are TRBV30 and TRBJ2-3, with D possibly being TRBD1 (6 bases). The germline V gene encodes CDR1 GTSNPN and CDR2 SVGIG (reference sequence). The ends were cut back, 2 bases at V and 6 bases at J, with 12 bases in the middle. The CDR3 spans 13 residues. The CDR3 region has the DNA TGTGCCTGGAGTACTAACAGGGTCGATACGCAGTATTTT. It translates to CAWSTNRVDTQYF.

This clonotype has a handful of counts. This chain links TRBV29-1 with TRBJ2-5; D gene uncertain. Germline assignment: CDR1 SQVTM and CDR2 ANQGSEA. The CDR3 is 13 residues long. With 4 bases removed from V and 4 bases from J, the gap between germline ends came to 13 bases. In nucleotides, the CDR3 is TGCAGCGTTGGCCGCGACGGTGGAGAGACCCAGTACTTC. As protein: CSVGRDGGETQYF.

The gene calls are TRBV4-3 and TRBJ2-1; D is unclear. Trimming took 1 base from V and 6 from J, leaving 7 bases between them. CDR3 length: 13 residues. CDR1 and CDR2 from the germline V gene are LGHNA and YSLEER. The CDR3 spells CASSQGLLNEQFF. In nucleotides, the CDR3 is TGCGCCAGCAGCCAAGGCCTCCTCAATGAGCAGTTCTTC.

This sequence joins TRBV10-3 and TRBJ2-7; D unresolved. Trimming removed 3 bases at V and 1 base at J, with 10 bases between. The CDR3 covers 14 residues. Germline-derived CDR1 and CDR2 are ENHRY and SYGVKD. This CDR3 reads CAISDRIPSYEQYF. CDR3 bases: TGTGCCATCAGTGACAGGATTCCGTCCTACGAGCAGTACTTC.

This clonotype was seen a handful of times. Here the CDR3 reads CASSPIGGRQPQHF. The CDR3 bases are TGTGCCAGCAGCCCGATCGGGGGACGGCAGCCCCAGCATTTT. The chain links TRBV6-6 to TRBJ1-5, with D possibly being TRBD1 (5 bases). Germline V gene data show CDR1 as MNHNY and CDR2 as SVGAGI (reference sequence). This CDR3 is built from 14 residues. Trimming removed 6 bases from V and 7 bases from J, with 16 bases in between.

This rearrangement joins TRBV28 to TRBJ2-4, with 8 bases that match TRBD1. Losses at the gene ends were 6 bases for V and 7 bases for J; bases not matched to a gene: 11. Germline CDR1 and CDR2: MDHEN and SYDVKM. This CDR3 spans 15 amino acids. CDR3 nucleotides: TGTGCCAGCAGCAAGACAGGGGCCGGGGAGAACATTCAGTACTTC. Translating it yields CASSKTGAGENIQYF.

In its sample, this clonotype was seen a few times. The chain has TRBV4-2 and TRBJ2-3; 11 nucleotides line up with TRBD2. CDR3 length: 18 residues. The germline V gene has CDR1 LGHNA and CDR2 YNFKEQ. The trim removed 5 bases at V and 2 bases at J, leaving 12 bases unmatched. In DNA form, the CDR3 reads TGTGCCAGCAGCTCTAGCGGGCTAGCGGGAGGATCCACAGATACGCAGTATTTT. Its translation is CASSSSGLAGGSTDTQYF.

This chain uses TRBV11-3 with TRBJ2-4; D possibly uses TRBD1 or TRBD2 (5 bases each). The J call may not be correct, given that the DNA end is closer to TRBJ2-7. CDR3 length: 14 amino acids. The germline V gene has CDR1 SGHNT and CDR2 YENEEA. The CDR3 region is CASSSPLEGYEQYF. Here the CDR3 DNA reads TGTGCCAGCAGCTCCCCCCTTGAGGGGTACGAGCAGTACTTC.

The J gene is TRBJ2-7, the V gene TRBV13, with a possible D match to TRBD1 (5 bases). CDR1 is PRHDT, CDR2 FYEKMQ, per germline (reference sequence). The V end lost 6 bases, the J end lost 7 bases, and 19 bases lay between the germline ends. The CDR3 totals 14 residues. The CDR3: CASSRGGATKEQYF. Here the CDR3 DNA reads TGTGCCAGCAGTAGGGGTGGGGCCACTAAAGAGCAGTACTTC.

This clonotype turned up a few times. The chain carries TRBV7-9 and TRBJ1-1; TRBD1 is a possible D gene (5 bases). The CDR3 runs 14 residues. Germline-derived CDR1 and CDR2 are SEHNR and FQNEAQ (reference sequence). Trimming left V 7 bases short and J 0 bases short, with 12 bases between. The DNA for the CDR3 is TGTGCCAGCAAATCAGGACACCTGAACACTGAAGCTTTCTTT. Protein: CASKSGHLNTEAFF.

The chain carries TRBV27 and TRBJ2-5; D uncertain. The CDR3 is made up of 13 amino acids. Germline V gene lookup returns CDR1 MNHEY and CDR2 SMNVEV (reference sequence). Trimming removed 3 bases from V and 6 bases from J, with 11 bases in between. Here the CDR3 DNA reads TGTGCCAGCAGTTTTGGACCTCCGCAGACCCAGTACTTC. It specifies CASSFGPPQTQYF.

This clonotype showed up many times. The rearrangement links TRBV9 to TRBJ1-4; D unclear. CDR3 length: 14 residues. CDR1 SGDLS and CDR2 YYNGEE come from the germline V gene. With 3 bases removed from V and 0 bases from J, the gap between germline ends came to 6 bases. The CDR3 region has the DNA TGTGCCAGCAGCGATGAAGCAACTAATGAAAAACTGTTTTTT. This translates into CASSDEATNEKLFF.

This chain uses TRBV5-1 with TRBJ2-1; 12 bases agree with TRBD2. The better agreement between TRBJ2-7 and the DNA end casts doubt on the J call. There are 15 residues in the CDR3. The germline V gene has CDR1 SGHRS and CDR2 YFSETQ. The CDR3 is CASSIGTSGYNEQYF. The CDR3 bases are TGCGCCAGCAGCATAGGGACTAGCGGGTACAATGAGCAGTACTTC.

The V gene is TRBV7-9, the J gene TRBJ1-2, with D possibly matching TRBD1 (6 bases). The CDR3 runs 13 residues. Germline CDR1 is SEHNR and CDR2 is FQNEAQ (reference sequence). V was trimmed by 3 bases and J by 8 bases, leaving 13 bases between them. Here the CDR3 reads CASSFNGGAGYTF. CDR3 in DNA: TGTGCCAGCAGCTTTAATGGGGGGGCAGGCTACACCTTC.

The chain has TRBV12-3 or TRBV12-4 and TRBJ2-5; D is tentatively TRBD1 or TRBD2 (6 bases each). V was shortened by 3 bases and J by 11 bases, with 16 bases between the two germline ends. The CDR3 spans 13 residues. The CDR3 is CASSLMGGYEQYF. CDR3 in DNA: TGTGCCAGCAGTTTGATGGGGGGCTATGAGCAGTACTTC.

The chain carries TRBV24-1 and TRBJ2-1; 15 nucleotides match TRBD2. Per germline, CDR1 KGHDR and CDR2 SFDVKD. The CDR3 covers 14 residues. The V and J ends lost 7 bases and 7 bases, in that order; junction bases with no gene match: 1. The chain's CDR3 is CATRGLAGGNEQFF. Here the CDR3 DNA reads TGTGCCACCAGGGGACTAGCGGGAGGAAATGAGCAGTTCTTC.

The CDR3 sequence: CATSRNWGEQFF. The CDR3, as DNA: TGTGCCACCAGCAGGAACTGGGGTGAGCAGTTCTTC. The J gene is TRBJ2-1, the V gene TRBV15; no clear D. The length of the CDR3 is 12 residues. The V end lost 3 bases, the J end lost 9 bases, and 9 bases lay between the germline ends. Germline assignment: CDR1 LNHNV and CDR2 YYDKDF (reference sequence).

This rearrangement joins TRBV12-3 or TRBV12-4 to TRBJ2-2; D might be TRBD2 (5 bases). Trimming took off 5 bases at V and 6 bases at J, with 7 bases between the two ends. The CDR3 contains 12 residues. The CDR3 bases are TGTGCCAGCAGTCGGACTCCCGGGGAGCTGTTTTTT. Its translation is CASSRTPGELFF.

This clonotype has a handful of counts. This sequence joins TRBV25-1 and TRBJ1-2; no reliable D call. Trimming took 0 bases from V and 0 from J, leaving 17 bases between them. This CDR3 spans 18 amino acids. Germline CDR1 MGHDK, CDR2 SYGVNS. CDR3 region: CASSEYFVAAPSNYGYTF. The CDR3 coding sequence is TGTGCCAGCAGTGAATATTTCGTGGCCGCTCCATCTAACTATGGCTACACCTTC.

This clonotype was counted a few times. Mismatch with germline at one junction end may stem from a read error. The CDR3 here is CGSGSGTDTRYF. The CDR3 nucleotides read TGTGGGTCTGGGAGCGGCACAGATACGCGGTATTTT. This chain uses TRBV12-3 or TRBV12-4 with TRBJ2-3, with TRBD2 as a possible D gene (5 bases). CDR3 length equals 12 residues.

The rearrangement uses TRBV20-1 and TRBJ2-5; D is unresolved. Between the trimmed V and J ends, which lost 3 bases and 3 bases, there was a span of 8 bases. Germline V CDR1 and CDR2: DFQATT, SNEGSKA (reference sequence). The CDR3 totals 12 residues. The CDR3: CSARGLKETQYF. CDR3 coding DNA: TGCAGTGCTAGGGGTCTAAAAGAGACCCAGTACTTC.

This clonotype has just a few counts. The junction departs from germline at one end; a sequencing error may be responsible. The chain uses TRBV7-9 and TRBJ2-5; D remains unclear. Looked up from germline, CDR1 is SEHNR and CDR2 is FQNEAQ (reference sequence). This CDR3 comprises 12 residues. CDR3 DNA: TGTGCCGGCAGGCCCGGACAAGAGACCCAGTACTTC. It specifies CAGRPGQETQYF.

The chain recombines TRBV27 with TRBJ2-3; D perhaps matches TRBD2 (6 bases). Germline V gene sequence: CDR1 MNHEY, CDR2 SMNVEV (reference sequence). CDR3 length: 13 amino acids. Between the trimmed V and J ends, which lost 10 bases and 2 bases, there was a span of 13 bases. CDR3 amino acids: CATAGPSTDTQYF. DNA for the CDR3: TGTGCCACCGCGGGGCCTTCCACAGATACGCAGTATTTT.

The rearrangement links TRBV14 to TRBJ1-2; maybe TRBD1 (5 bases). Per the germline V gene, CDR1 is SGHDN and CDR2 is FVKESK. The CDR3 totals 15 residues. V lost 0 bases and J lost 4, with 12 bases in between. CDR3 sequence reads: CASSQDREDSYGYTF. As DNA, the CDR3 is TGTGCCAGCAGCCAAGATCGAGAAGACAGCTATGGCTACACCTTC. The whole variable domain, remainder taken from reference TRBV14 and TRBJ1-2, is EAGVTQFPSHSVIEKGQTVTLRCDPISGHDNLYWYRRVMGKEIKFLLHFVKESKQDESGMPNNRFLAERTGGTYSTLKVQPAELEDSGVYFCASSQDREDSYGYTFGSGTRLTVV.

This chain uses TRBV4-1 with TRBJ2-1; D unclear. The CDR3 loop spans 14 amino acids. V lost 0 bases, J lost 8 bases, and 11 bases lay in between. Germline CDR1 and CDR2: MGHRA and YSYEKL. The CDR3 here is CASSQEAQFHEQFF. The CDR3 coding sequence is TGCGCCAGCAGCCAAGAAGCTCAGTTTCATGAGCAGTTCTTC.

The chain carries TRBV27 and TRBJ2-3, with TRBD2 matching 7 bases. The CDR3 loop spans 15 amino acids. V gave up 8 bases and J gave up 0 bases; unmatched junction bases: 8. Per germline, CDR1 MNHEY and CDR2 SMNVEV (reference sequence). CDR3 region: CASAATSRSTDTQYF. The CDR3 DNA reads TGTGCCAGCGCCGCGACTAGCAGAAGCACAGATACGCAGTATTTT.

Here the CDR3 reads CATSGQGWDGYTF. The CDR3 DNA reads as TGTGCCACCAGTGGGCAGGGATGGGATGGCTACACCTTC. The genes are TRBV24-1 and TRBJ1-2, with a tentative D call TRBD1 (5 bases). The CDR3 runs 13 residues. CDR1 KGHDR and CDR2 SFDVKD come from the germline V gene. The ends were cut back, 5 bases at V and 6 bases at J, with 12 bases in the middle.

V gene TRBV6-1 combines with J gene TRBJ1-1; unclear D gene. Germline values: CDR1 MNHNS, CDR2 SASEGT. CDR3 length equals 13 residues. V lost 6 bases, J lost 4 bases, and 12 bases lay in between. CDR3 nucleotides: TGTGCCAGCAGCTTCTTTTTGGGCACTGAAGCTTTCTTT. Encoded protein: CASSFFLGTEAFF.